Listed here are 3 T cell receptor beta chains from one sample, sequenced in a study of blood T cell repertoires in COVID-19. The method was immunoSEQ multiplex PCR; TCRdb's version includes in-frame clones alone and lacks a portion of them. The sample holds some 200,000 clones, roughly four fifths seen once. Input material: PBMCs or T cells enriched from blood (not recorded which). Receptors were obtained from a woman aged 50 to 60 who had been exposed to COVID-19.

The chain recombines TRBV3-1 (or the pseudogene TRBV3-2) with TRBJ1-5; maybe TRBD1 (5 bases). Germline CDR1 reads LGHDT; CDR2 reads YNNKEL (reference sequence). V was shortened by 2 bases and J by 5 bases, with 10 bases between the two germline ends. This CDR3 has 14 residues. CDR3 protein: CASSQSGVYQPQHF. In DNA, the CDR3 is TGTGCCAGCAGCCAATCGGGGGTTTATCAGCCCCAGCATTTT.

For the CDR3, the DNA is TGTGCCAGCAGTTACCCCAGGGCCGGGGAGCTGTTTTTT. It specifies CASSYPRAGELFF. The chain recombines TRBV6-6 with TRBJ2-2; D perhaps matches TRBD1 (5 bases). Trimming removed 2 bases at V and 6 bases at J, with 7 bases between. Looked up from germline, CDR1 is MNHNY and CDR2 is SVGAGI (reference sequence). The CDR3 is 13 amino acids.

The chain carries TRBV19 and TRBJ1-2, with 12 bases lining up with TRBD1. This CDR3 contains 15 residues. With V trimmed by 4 bases and J by 6 bases, 6 bases remained unmatched. CDR1 is LNHDA, CDR2 SQIVND, per germline (reference sequence). The CDR3 reads CASSTRDRGLDGYTF. CDR3 nucleotide sequence: TGTGCCAGTAGTACCCGGGACAGGGGGCTGGATGGCTACACCTTC.